The next 27 T cell receptor beta chains were all read from a single sample in a study of vaccination and CD4 T cells after COVID-19. These receptors are not linked to any known antigen. Treatment of the sample: approximately 9-day PBMC culture with coronavirus spike peptide pools or control peptides (ViraFEST assay). Scientists ran DNA taken from cultured CD4+ T cells through the Oncomine TCR Beta short-read assay for sequencing. A single record per CDR3 protein comes from TCRdb applying MiXCR to the PCR reads. Counted here are around 14,000 distinct CDR3 sequences, 53% occurring once; the ten biggest clones make up about 9.4%. The starting material was CD4+ T cells from blood, cultured in vitro, obtained before SARS-CoV-2 vaccination. The receptors originated from a human donor who had recovered from COVID-19.

This chain links TRBV6-1 with TRBJ1-5; 9 nucleotides agree with TRBD1. With 7 bases clipped from V and 2 bases from J, the junction kept 24 bases outside the gene matches. Germline loops: CDR1 MNHNS, CDR2 SASEGT. The CDR3 covers 21 residues. In DNA form, the CDR3 reads TGTGCCAGCACAGCTCTATTCCGGGACAGGGCCGAAAAATTTGGCAATCAGCCCCAGCATTTT. The encoded protein is CASTALFRDRAEKFGNQPQHF.

This clonotype has more than one count but fewer than ten. The V call is TRBV25-1, the J call TRBJ2-5, with 7 positions matching TRBD1. From germline, CDR1 is MGHDK and CDR2 SYGVNS. The J segment lost 1 base and the V segment lost 3 bases, leaving 8 bases of the junction unmatched. This CDR3 is 16 amino acids long. CDR3 loop: CASSEFSGGPQETQYF. CDR3 nucleotide sequence: TGTGCCAGCAGTGAGTTTTCAGGGGGACCCCAAGAGACCCAGTACTTC. Looking up the rest from reference TRBV25-1 and TRBJ2-5 gives the full variable domain: EADIYQTPRYLVIGTGKKITLECSQTMGHDKMYWYQQDPGMELHLIHYSYGVNSTEKGDLSSESTVSRIRTEHFPLTLESARPSHTSQYLCASSEFSGGPQETQYFGPGTRLLVL.

Turning to this clonotype: Lacking the conserved final phenylalanine or tryptophan, this CDR3 likely reflects a read error. Written as DNA, the CDR3 is TGTGCCAGCAGTCCAGGGACAGCAGTCTATGGCTACACCCTC. Its translation: CASSPGTAVYGYTL. The chain joins TRBV6-1 to TRBJ1-2; 7 bases match TRBD1. The germline V gene has CDR1 MNHNS and CDR2 SASEGT. This CDR3 contains 14 residues. With V trimmed by 5 bases and J by 4 bases, 7 bases remained unmatched.

The chain couples TRBV7-8 to TRBJ1-1, with TRBD1 matching over 7 bases. V lost 2 bases to trimming and J lost 1 base; unmatched junction nucleotides: 4. CDR3 size: 15 residues. Germline V gene data show CDR1 as SGHVS and CDR2 as FQNEAQ. Written as DNA, the CDR3 is TGTGCCAGCAGCTTAAATAGGACAGGGAACACTGAAGCTTTCTTT. Residues: CASSLNRTGNTEAFF.

J is TRBJ1-1 and V is TRBV10-3; possible D gene TRBD1, 5 bases. V was shortened by 4 bases and J by 5 bases, with 14 bases between the two germline ends. The CDR3 covers 14 residues. Germline V CDR1 and CDR2: ENHRY, SYGVKD. The CDR3 DNA sequence: TGTGCCATCAGTGCTAGACAGTCGGAAACTGAAGCTTTCTTT. Translated, it gives CAISARQSETEAFF.

V is TRBV7-3 and J is TRBJ1-1; 7 bases line up with TRBD1. Germline CDR1 is SGHTA and CDR2 is FQGTGA. This CDR3 comprises 15 residues. The V segment lost 5 bases and the J segment 0 bases; nucleotides outside the gene matches: 6. The CDR3 sequence: CASSPRQGMNTEAFF. CDR3 sequence (DNA): TGTGCCAGCAGCCCCCGACAGGGCATGAACACTGAAGCTTTCTTT.

This chain joins TRBV6-4 and TRBJ2-1; D tentatively reads TRBD1 or TRBD2 (5 bases each). The ends were cut back, 10 bases at V and 5 bases at J, with 15 bases in the middle. CDR3 size: 13 residues. Germline CDR1 is MRHNA and CDR2 is SNTAGT. The CDR3 reads CAIRGPLNNEQFF. In DNA form, the CDR3 reads TGTGCCATTCGGGGACCGCTAAACAATGAGCAGTTCTTC.

The chain carries TRBV28 and TRBJ2-7; no reliable D call. The CDR3 contains 14 residues. In germline, CDR1 is MDHEN, CDR2 SYDVKM. V was shortened by 4 bases and J by 5 bases, with 15 bases between the two germline ends. The CDR3 DNA reads TGTGCCAGCAGTTCTCTAGTGTCGGGTCACGAGCAGTACTTC. It specifies CASSSLVSGHEQYF. The variable domain in full, completed from reference TRBV28 and TRBJ2-7, reads DVKVTQSSRYLVKRTGEKVFLECVQDMDHENMFWYRQDPGLGLRLIYFSYDVKMKEKGDIPEGYSVSREKKERFSLILESASTNQTSMYLCASSSLVSGHEQYFGPGTRLTVT.

The gene calls are TRBV25-1 and TRBJ1-2; maybe TRBD1 (5 bases). Trimming took 2 bases from V and 6 from J, leaving 10 bases between them. Germline V gene lookup returns CDR1 MGHDK and CDR2 SYGVNS. This CDR3 is 13 amino acids long. The CDR3 sequence: CASSEGGIHGYTF. The CDR3 DNA follows: TGTGCCAGCAGTGAAGGGGGGATTCATGGCTACACCTTC.

The CDR3 sequence: CASSIRDGNQPQHF. CDR3 sequence (DNA): TGTGCCAGTAGTATCAGGGACGGCAATCAGCCCCAGCATTTT. The gene calls are TRBV19 and TRBJ1-5; tentatively, D is TRBD1 (5 bases). Germline assignment: CDR1 LNHDA and CDR2 SQIVND (reference sequence). The CDR3 has 14 residues. Trimming cost V 3 bases and J 2 bases, with 8 bases left between them.

The chain has TRBV4-1 and TRBJ1-6; D unclear. Germline CDR1 and CDR2: MGHRA and YSYEKL. Trimming took 5 bases from V and 5 from J, leaving 13 bases between them. The CDR3 consists of 15 residues. Written as DNA, the CDR3 is TGCGCCAGCAGCATCGGACTCCTTAATAATTCACCCCTCCACTTT. It yields the protein CASSIGLLNNSPLHF.

This clonotype was seen a few times. The chain carries TRBV5-1 and TRBJ1-2; D is uncertain. The length of the CDR3 is 14 residues. Trimming pared 3 bases from V and 2 bases from J, leaving 11 bases between. In germline, CDR1 is SGHRS, CDR2 YFSETQ. CDR3 sequence reads: CASSSRTENYGYTF. The CDR3 DNA reads as TGCGCCAGCAGCTCTAGGACGGAAAACTATGGCTACACCTTC.

The V gene is TRBV21-1, the J gene TRBJ1-2; TRBD1, the table's D call, was not compared with the DNA. TRBV21-1 is a pseudogene. The CDR3 is 16 amino acids. The CDR3 is CASSPRKRRGIDGYTF. The DNA for the CDR3 is TGTGCCAGCAGCCCCCGAAAGAGGAGGGGGATCGATGGCTACACCTTC.

This clonotype was picked up a small number of times. The V and J genes are TRBV10-3 and TRBJ2-2, with unresolved D. CDR3 length: 13 amino acids. CDR1 is ENHRY, CDR2 SYGVKD, per germline. V lost 5 bases, J lost 2 bases, and 6 bases lay in between. The CDR3 is CAISLGNTGELFF. The CDR3 coding sequence is TGTGCCATCAGTCTGGGAAACACCGGGGAGCTGTTTTTT.

This clonotype was seen a few times. The chain combines TRBV20-1 with TRBJ2-3; 9 bases are a match to TRBD2. In germline, CDR1 is DFQATT, CDR2 SNEGSKA (reference sequence). There are 13 residues in the CDR3. After removal of 5 bases from V and 6 bases from J, the junction contained 6 bases not matched to a gene. The CDR3 loop reads CSAQAGGWDTQYF. The CDR3 bases are TGCAGTGCTCAGGCGGGGGGGTGGGATACGCAGTATTTT.

This sequence joins TRBV7-2 and TRBJ2-7, with 9 bases matching TRBD2. Germline V CDR1 and CDR2: SGHTA, FQGNSA. V was clipped by 5 bases and J by 4 bases; unmatched bases: 6. This CDR3 has 14 amino acids. CDR3 residues: CASSPGTSPYEQYF. In nucleotides, the CDR3 is TGTGCCAGCAGCCCCGGGACTAGCCCATACGAGCAGTACTTC.

This clonotype was detected a few times. The chain carries TRBV24-1 and TRBJ2-1, with 11 bases that match TRBD2. The CDR3 is made up of 16 amino acids. Germline assignment: CDR1 KGHDR and CDR2 SFDVKD. V dropped 4 bases and J dropped 10; count of bases not matched to a gene: 11. As DNA, the CDR3 is TGTGCCACCAGTGAACCGACTAGCGGGGAATCGGAAGAGCAGTTCTTC. It encodes CATSEPTSGESEEQFF.

V gene TRBV19 combines with J gene TRBJ1-2, with D unresolved. Germline loops: CDR1 LNHDA, CDR2 SQIVND (reference sequence). V was pared by 1 base and J by 6 bases, with 9 bases between. The CDR3 length is 13 residues. The CDR3 protein is CASSIARGDGYTF. The CDR3, as DNA: TGTGCCAGTAGTATAGCAAGAGGAGATGGCTACACCTTC.

A few counts support this clonotype. The CDR3 spells CASSVGTVQYF. CDR3 coding DNA: TGTGCCAGCAGTGTCGGGACAGTTCAGTACTTC. The rearrangement links TRBV6-1 to TRBJ2-4; TRBD1 matches 7 bases. Germline CDR1 and CDR2: MNHNS and SASEGT. The junction had 2 bases not matched to a gene; V was cut back by 4 bases and J by 11 bases. The CDR3 spans 11 residues.

The chain carries TRBV30 and TRBJ2-7; D possibly corresponds to TRBD1 (6 bases). The CDR3 loop spans 14 amino acids. CDR1 is GTSNPN and CDR2 is SVGIG in the germline V gene (reference sequence). Deletions cut 2 bases from V and 2 bases from J, with 13 bases between. This CDR3 is CAWSLQGAAYEQYF. CDR3 sequence (DNA): TGTGCCTGGAGTCTACAGGGTGCGGCCTACGAGCAGTACTTC.

V and J are TRBV5-1 and TRBJ2-5; a possible D gene is TRBD1 (5 bases). Germline V lookup: CDR1 SGHRS, CDR2 YFSETQ. The V end lost 5 bases, the J end lost 1 base, and 18 bases lay between the germline ends. The CDR3 length is 16 residues. For the CDR3, the DNA is TGCGCCAGCAGGACAGAAATCAACTTAGTCCAAGAGACCCAGTACTTC. It yields the protein CASRTEINLVQETQYF.

This clonotype appeared a few times. This chain links TRBV7-9 with TRBJ2-3; unclear D gene. CDR1 SEHNR and CDR2 FQNEAQ come from the germline V gene (reference sequence). The V and J ends lost 0 bases and 2 bases respectively, with 6 bases between them. The CDR3 covers 14 residues. CDR3 in amino acids: CASSLALITDTQYF. CDR3 DNA: TGTGCCAGCAGCTTAGCCCTGATCACAGATACGCAGTATTTT.

This clonotype occurred a few times. CDR3 residues: CSAAGERSSYGYTF. Written as DNA, the CDR3 is TGCAGTGCTGCCGGAGAAAGGAGCAGCTATGGCTACACCTTC. This chain uses TRBV20-1 with TRBJ1-2; D unclear. The CDR3 runs to 14 residues. The ends were cut back, 5 bases at V and 4 bases at J, with 17 bases in the middle. Germline V gene data show CDR1 as DFQATT and CDR2 as SNEGSKA (reference sequence).

This chain joins TRBV20-1 and TRBJ2-1; TRBD2 aligns across 8 bases. Germline assignment: CDR1 DFQATT and CDR2 SNEGSKA (reference sequence). CDR3 size: 11 residues. V lost 6 bases and J lost 8; bases outside the gene matches: 3. The DNA for the CDR3 is TGCAGTGCGACTAGCGACTATGAGCAGTTCTTC. Its protein product is CSATSDYEQFF.

The V and J genes are TRBV20-1 and TRBJ1-1; TRBD1 agrees at 7 bases. Germline V CDR1 and CDR2: DFQATT, SNEGSKA (reference sequence). V was pared by 6 bases and J by 2 bases, with 6 bases of the junction left unmatched. The CDR3 loop spans 13 amino acids. The CDR3, as DNA: TGCAGTGCGAGGGACAGCTTAAACACTGAAGCTTTCTTT. It translates to CSARDSLNTEAFF.

The rearrangement links TRBV7-2 to TRBJ2-4; D may match TRBD1 or TRBD2 (5 bases each). This CDR3 comprises 14 residues. Trimming pared 5 bases from V and 5 bases from J, leaving 13 bases between. Germline CDR1 and CDR2: SGHTA and FQGNSA. The CDR3, as DNA: TGTGCCAGCAGCCCTCGGGACCTGCAAAACATTCAGTACTTC. The encoded protein is CASSPRDLQNIQYF.

This chain connects TRBV6-1 to TRBJ1-2; TRBD1 might be the D (6 bases). The CDR3 covers 13 residues. Germline assignment: CDR1 MNHNS and CDR2 SASEGT. Trimming left V 2 bases short and J 8 bases short, with 12 bases between. The DNA for the CDR3 is TGTGCCAGCAGTGAAAAGACAGGCTTCGGCTACACCTTC. Encoded protein: CASSEKTGFGYTF.